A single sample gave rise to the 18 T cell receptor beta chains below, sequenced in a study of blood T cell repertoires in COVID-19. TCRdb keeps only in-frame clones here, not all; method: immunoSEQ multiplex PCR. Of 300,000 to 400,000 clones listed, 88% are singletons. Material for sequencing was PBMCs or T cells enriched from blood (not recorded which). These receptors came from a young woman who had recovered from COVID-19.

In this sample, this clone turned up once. For the CDR3, the DNA is TGCGCCAGCAGCCAAGAGGACACGGATTACAATGAGCAGTTCTTC. Translated: CASSQEDTDYNEQFF. The chain joins TRBV4-3 to TRBJ2-1, with D perhaps matching TRBD1 (5 bases). The V end lost 0 bases, the J end lost 4 bases, and 10 bases lay between the germline ends. Germline CDR1 and CDR2: LGHNA and YSLEER. The CDR3 runs to 15 residues.

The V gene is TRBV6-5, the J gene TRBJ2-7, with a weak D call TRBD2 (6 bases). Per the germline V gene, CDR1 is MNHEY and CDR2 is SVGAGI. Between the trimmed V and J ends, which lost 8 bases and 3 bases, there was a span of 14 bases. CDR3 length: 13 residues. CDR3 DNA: TGTGCCAGCGCAAGGGACTCATTCTACGAGCAGTACTTC. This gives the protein CASARDSFYEQYF.

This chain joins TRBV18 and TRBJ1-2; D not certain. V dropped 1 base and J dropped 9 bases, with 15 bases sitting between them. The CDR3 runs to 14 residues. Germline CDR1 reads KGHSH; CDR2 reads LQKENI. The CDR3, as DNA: TGTGCCAGCTCACCACGCGGGCAGTGGGCAAGCTACACCTTC. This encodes CASSPRGQWASYTF. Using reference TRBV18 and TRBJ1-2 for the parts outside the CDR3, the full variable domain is NAGVMQNPRHLVRRRGQEARLRCSPMKGHSHVYWYRQLPEEGLKFMVYLQKENIIDESGMPKERFSAEFPKEGPSILRIQQVVRGDSAAYFCASSPRGQWASYTFGSGTRLTVV.

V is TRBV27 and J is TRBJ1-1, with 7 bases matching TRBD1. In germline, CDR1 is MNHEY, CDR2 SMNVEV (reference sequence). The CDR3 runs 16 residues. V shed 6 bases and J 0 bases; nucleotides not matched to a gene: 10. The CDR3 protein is CASSPDPDRVNTEAFF. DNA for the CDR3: TGTGCCAGCAGCCCCGATCCAGACAGGGTGAACACTGAAGCTTTCTTT.

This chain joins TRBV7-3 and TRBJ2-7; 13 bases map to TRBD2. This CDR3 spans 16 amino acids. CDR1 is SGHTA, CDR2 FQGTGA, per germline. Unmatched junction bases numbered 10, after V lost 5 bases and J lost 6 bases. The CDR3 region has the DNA TGTGCCAGCAGCGCAAGCACTAGCGGGGGGGCCATCGAGCAGTACTTC. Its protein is CASSASTSGGAIEQYF.

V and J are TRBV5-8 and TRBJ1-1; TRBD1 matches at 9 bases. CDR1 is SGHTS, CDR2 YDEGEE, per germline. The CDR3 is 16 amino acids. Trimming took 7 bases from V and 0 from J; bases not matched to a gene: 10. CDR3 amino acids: CASGGQGRYMNTEAFF. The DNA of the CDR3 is TGTGCCAGCGGGGGACAGGGTAGGTACATGAACACTGAAGCTTTCTTT.

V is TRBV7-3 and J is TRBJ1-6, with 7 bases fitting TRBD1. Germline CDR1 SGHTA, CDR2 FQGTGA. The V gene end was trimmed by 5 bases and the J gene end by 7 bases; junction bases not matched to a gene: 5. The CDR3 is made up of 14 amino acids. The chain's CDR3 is CASSPGQQNSPLHF. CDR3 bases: TGTGCCAGCAGCCCGGGACAGCAAAATTCACCCCTCCACTTT.

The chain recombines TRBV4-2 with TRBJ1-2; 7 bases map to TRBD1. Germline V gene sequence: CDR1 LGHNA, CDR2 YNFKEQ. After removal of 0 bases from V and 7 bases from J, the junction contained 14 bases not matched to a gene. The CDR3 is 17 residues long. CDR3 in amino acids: CASSQEPLQGYMGGYTF. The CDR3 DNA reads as TGTGCCAGCAGCCAAGAGCCCTTACAGGGGTATATGGGTGGCTACACCTTC.

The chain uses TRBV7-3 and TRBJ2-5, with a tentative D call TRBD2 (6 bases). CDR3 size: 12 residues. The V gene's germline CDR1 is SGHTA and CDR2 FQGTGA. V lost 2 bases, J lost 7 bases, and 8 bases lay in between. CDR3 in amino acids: CASSLVGGTQYF. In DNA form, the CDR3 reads TGTGCCAGCAGCTTAGTCGGGGGGACCCAGTACTTC.

CDR3 protein: CASTGGQSVNEKLFF. The CDR3 region has the DNA TGTGCCAGCACCGGGGGACAGTCGGTTAATGAAAAACTGTTTTTT. This rearrangement joins TRBV2 to TRBJ1-4; TRBD1 aligns across 7 bases. V lost 7 bases, J lost 4 bases, and 9 bases stayed unmatched. Germline values: CDR1 SNHLY, CDR2 FYNNEI. The CDR3 consists of 15 residues.

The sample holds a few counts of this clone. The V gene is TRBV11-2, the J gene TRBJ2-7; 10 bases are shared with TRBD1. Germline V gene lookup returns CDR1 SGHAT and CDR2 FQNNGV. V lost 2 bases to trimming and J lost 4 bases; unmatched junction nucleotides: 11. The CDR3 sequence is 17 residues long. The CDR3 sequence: CASSLISGQGKMYEQYF. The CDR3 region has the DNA TGTGCCAGCAGCTTAATCTCGGGACAGGGGAAAATGTACGAGCAGTACTTC.

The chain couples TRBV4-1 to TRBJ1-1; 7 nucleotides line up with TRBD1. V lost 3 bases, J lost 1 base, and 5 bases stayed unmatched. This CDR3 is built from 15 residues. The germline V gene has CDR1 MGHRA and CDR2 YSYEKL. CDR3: CASSHGNRGNTEAFF. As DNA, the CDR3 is TGCGCCAGCAGCCATGGGAACAGGGGGAACACTGAAGCTTTCTTT.

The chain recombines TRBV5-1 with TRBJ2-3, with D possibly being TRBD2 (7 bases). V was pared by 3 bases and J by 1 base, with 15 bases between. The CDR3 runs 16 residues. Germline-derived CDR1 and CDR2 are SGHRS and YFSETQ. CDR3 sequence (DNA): TGCGCCAGCAGCTGGGGGGGGGCCGGAGGCACAGATACGCAGTATTTT. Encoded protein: CASSWGGAGGTDTQYF.

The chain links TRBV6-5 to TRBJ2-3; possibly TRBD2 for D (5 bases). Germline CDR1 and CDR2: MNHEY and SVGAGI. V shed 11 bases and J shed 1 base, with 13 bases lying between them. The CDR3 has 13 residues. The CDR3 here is CAAGGGGTDTQYF. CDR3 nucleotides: TGTGCCGCCGGTGGAGGAGGCACAGATACGCAGTATTTT.

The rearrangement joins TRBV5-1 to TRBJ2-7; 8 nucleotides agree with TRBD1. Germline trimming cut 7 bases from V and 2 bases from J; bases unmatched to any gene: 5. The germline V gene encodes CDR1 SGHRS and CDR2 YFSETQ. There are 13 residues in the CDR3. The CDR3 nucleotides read TGCGCCAGCGCGGGACAGGTTACCTACGAGCAGTACTTC. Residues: CASAGQVTYEQYF.

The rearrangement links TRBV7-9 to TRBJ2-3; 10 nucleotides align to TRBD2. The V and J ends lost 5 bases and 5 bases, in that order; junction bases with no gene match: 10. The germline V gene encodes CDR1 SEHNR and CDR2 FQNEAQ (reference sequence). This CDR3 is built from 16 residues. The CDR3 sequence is CASSPQRGGVEDTQYF. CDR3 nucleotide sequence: TGTGCCAGCAGCCCTCAGCGGGGGGGAGTAGAAGATACGCAGTATTTT.

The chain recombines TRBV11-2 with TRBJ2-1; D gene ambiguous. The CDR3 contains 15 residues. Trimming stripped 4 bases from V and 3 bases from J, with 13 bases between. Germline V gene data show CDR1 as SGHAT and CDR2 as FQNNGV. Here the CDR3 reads CASSSRQAFYNEQFF. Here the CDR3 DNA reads TGTGCCAGCAGCTCCCGCCAGGCATTCTACAATGAGCAGTTCTTC.

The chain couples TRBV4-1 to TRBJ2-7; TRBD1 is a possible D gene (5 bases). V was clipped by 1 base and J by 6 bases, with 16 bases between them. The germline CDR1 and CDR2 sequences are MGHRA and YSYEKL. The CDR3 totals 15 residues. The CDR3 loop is CASSQGSTGSREQYF. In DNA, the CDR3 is TGCGCCAGCAGCCAAGGATCAACAGGCTCTCGCGAGCAGTACTTC.